There are many counts of the clone carrying this T cell receptor beta chain. The data stem from a study of T-cell reconstitution after alpha-beta-depleted transplantation in children. Germline V gene lookup returns CDR1 SGHVS and CDR2 FQNEAQ. Losses at the gene ends were 3 bases for V and 1 base for J; bases not matched to a gene: 9. The CDR3 is made up of 17 amino acids. Unique molecular identifiers were used to barcode this TCRbeta library. MiXCR, applied by TCRdb to the PCR reads, yields one record per CDR3 protein. Of about 340,000 distinct CDR3 sequences listed, under 13% are singletons. The rearrangement links TRBV7-8 to TRBJ2-3; 8 bases fit TRBD2. The starting material was PBMCs from the stem cell graft donor, obtained from the stem cell graft. The TCR comes from a human donor who donated a stem cell graft to a child with acute lymphoblastic leukemia. The CDR3 loop reads CASSFFPAGAGTDTQYF. The CDR3 nucleotides read TGTGCCAGCAGCTTTTTCCCAGCGGGAGCGGGCACAGATACGCAGTATTTT.